The source of this TCR beta chain is a study of blood T cell repertoires in COVID-19 (dated by TCRdb to about 2020). Regarding the study in general: Collaborator samples came from the United States, Italy and Spain and covered acute and convalescent phases of COVID-19. A de-identified subject ID, COVID-19 status, age in years and sex were almost always included in the sample metadata. A freely available public database, intended as a resource for researchers studying the immune response to SARS-CoV-2, is where the repertoires were released. Samples came from the ongoing ImmuneRACE study (first 160 participants) plus 1,254 subjects from 6 global collaborators. Where available, HLA class I and class II types were taken from metadata supplied by the sample provider and were not determined by assay-based typing. The material from the prospective study consisted of cDNA or gDNA derived from T cells, B-cell-depleted T cells, or PBMCs. Deeply sampled blood TCRbeta repertoires from subjects exposed to, actively infected with, or recovered from COVID-19 were included in the dataset.

On the study overall, not on this receptor specifically: The amount of clinical and demographic metadata varied by source and participant and was provided uncurated.

Concerning this clone: The antigen it recognizes is unknown. No base-level quality is on record; no much larger clone is a single base apart.

TCRbeta CDR3 regions were amplified from genomic DNA by means of the immunoSEQ Assay, a bias-controlled multiplex PCR. Concerning the study's data processing: Nucleated cell counts per sample were estimated from amplification of reference gene primers within the assay. Sequence reads were collapsed and filtered to measure the absolute abundance of every unique TCRbeta CDR3 rearrangement. Productive Simpson clonality was computed per sample as the square root of Simpson's diversity index over productive rearrangements. Entries here come from immuneACCESS through TCRdb and include only in-frame sequences with V and J called. Some clones fail to appear in such tables; in the studies checked, an unresolved V gene covers under half of the shortfall, and the cause of the remainder is unknown. V and J calls and clone size follow that table, whereas D and trimming were derived from the DNA. Present in this sample are under 200,000 clones, 70% to 90% of which were seen just once. The top ten constitute 3.5% to 5% of the sample.

CDR1 and CDR2 (SGHRS, YFSETQ) derive from the germline V gene. Germline trimming amounts to 0 bases on V and 6 bases on J, with 7 as the count of junction bases outside the gene matches. The CDR3 starts with the cysteine, ends with the phenylalanine, and has 15 residues. Only the CDR3 DNA is retained, 45 bases long and in frame from the first base. Participants in the prospective study were aged about 18 to 95 years, lived in 20 to 30 United States geographic areas, and enrolled through a virtual design. Cohort assignment in the prospective study relied on participant-reported clinical history from a screening survey and a study questionnaire. ImmuneRACE Cohort 3 recovered participants were defined by two consecutive negative NP/OP PCR tests, healthcare professional clearance, or symptom resolution. Each participant in the prospective study had whole blood, serum and a nasopharyngeal or oropharyngeal swab collected by mobile phlebotomists. Prospective study participants could optionally give additional blood draws and questionnaires over an approximately two-month period. Prospective study blood samples were shipped either frozen or at room temperature before DNA extraction.

This receptor was obtained from a woman in her forties or fifties who had recovered from COVID-19. Sequences were obtained from PBMCs or T cells enriched from blood (not recorded which). The receptor chain draws on TRBV5-1 and TRBJ1-2; 8 middle bases align to TRBD1. The DNA is as follows: TGCGCCAGCAGCTTGGCCTCAGGGGGCCCACATGGCTACACCTTC. This codes for CASSLASGGPHGYTF. Reference TRBV5-1 and TRBJ1-2 proteins supply the regions before and after the CDR3; the full variable domain is: KAGVTQTPRYLIKTRGQQVTLSCSPISGHRSVSWYQQTPGQGLQFLFEYFSETQRNKGNFPGRFSGRQFSNSRSEMNVSTLELGDSALYLCASSLASGGPHGYTFGSGTRLTVV.